The 3 T cell receptor beta chains in this list originate from one sample, sequenced in a study of blood T cell repertoires in COVID-19. Libraries were prepared by immunoSEQ multiplex PCR; TCRdb keeps only in-frame clonotypes and omits some of them. The sample has about 150,000 clones, roughly 90% seen once; the top ten hold around 4.2%. The sequenced sample consisted of PBMCs or T cells enriched from blood (not recorded which). These receptors were collected from a man over 45 who had recovered from COVID-19.

This chain links TRBV5-4 with TRBJ2-5, with TRBD1 matching over 7 bases. CDR3 size: 16 residues. V trimming: 0 bases; J trimming: 4 bases; junction bases outside the gene matches: 9. CDR1 is SGHNT and CDR2 is YYREEE in the germline V gene (reference sequence). The CDR3 DNA reads as TGTGCCAGCAGCTTGGGGACGACAGGGTATGGAGAGACCCAGTACTTC. The encoded protein is CASSLGTTGYGETQYF.

The rearrangement links TRBV7-8 to TRBJ2-1; D remains unclear. Germline CDR1 is SGHVS and CDR2 is FQNEAQ. This CDR3 is 14 amino acids long. Trimming removed 1 base from V and 6 bases from J, with 10 bases in between. CDR3 region: CASSLVRPPNEQFF. Here the CDR3 DNA reads TGTGCCAGCAGCTTAGTGAGGCCACCCAATGAGCAGTTCTTC. Filled out from reference TRBV7-8 and TRBJ2-1, the complete variable domain reads GAGVSQSPRYKVAKRGQDVALRCDPISGHVSLFWYQQALGQGPEFLTYFQNEAQLDKSGLPSDRFFAERPEGSVSTLKIQRTQQEDSAVYLCASSLVRPPNEQFFGPGTRLTVL.

This chain links TRBV4-3 with TRBJ1-6, with 7 bases identical to TRBD1. Germline lookup yields CDR1 LGHNA and CDR2 YSLEER. The CDR3 runs 16 residues. V dropped 0 bases and J dropped 7; count of bases not matched to a gene: 6. This CDR3 reads CASSQDGDRANSPLHF. The CDR3 nucleotides read TGCGCCAGCAGCCAAGATGGAGACAGGGCAAATTCACCCCTCCACTTT.